These 18 T cell receptor beta chains share one sample of origin, sequenced in a study of tumor-infiltrating lymphocytes in localized non-small cell lung cancer (dated by TCRdb to the early 2020s). Library prep was done by the immunoSEQ multiplex PCR assay. The table comes from immuneACCESS by way of TCRdb, which keeps in-frame sequences with V and J called. Part of the clones is missing from these tables; in studies checked, under half for an unresolved V gene and the rest for unknown reasons. This sample lists 21,000 or so clones; 73% were detected once. Clones ranked in the top ten supply under 6.5% of the sample. What was sequenced was lung tumor tissue. The receptors here all came from a human donor with non-small cell lung cancer.

This chain uses TRBV30 with TRBJ2-4; D unclear. There are 15 residues in the CDR3. V gave up 0 bases and J gave up 0 bases, with 9 bases separating them. Looked up from germline, CDR1 is GTSNPN and CDR2 is SVGIG (reference sequence). In DNA form, the CDR3 reads TGTGCCTGGAGTGTACGTGAAATAGCCAAAAACATTCAGTACTTC. It codes for CAWSVREIAKNIQYF.

This clone appeared a few times. The V and J genes are TRBV30 and TRBJ1-1, with 7 bases lining up with TRBD1. Germline V gene data show CDR1 as GTSNPN and CDR2 as SVGIG (reference sequence). J lost 6 bases, V lost 3 bases, and 7 bases had no gene match. This CDR3 has 13 amino acids. The CDR3 coding sequence is TGTGCCTGGAGAACCGGACAGGAATCTGAAGCTTTCTTT. It codes for CAWRTGQESEAFF.

This rearrangement joins TRBV30 to TRBJ1-1, with D unclear. Germline loops: CDR1 GTSNPN, CDR2 SVGIG (reference sequence). Deletions cut 3 bases from V and 1 base from J, with 15 bases between. This CDR3 is built from 15 residues. The DNA for the CDR3 is TGTGCCTGGAGAAAACCCGATGCGGCGAACACTGAAGCTTTCTTT. This translates into CAWRKPDAANTEAFF.

The rearrangement links TRBV10-3 to TRBJ2-3; 8 nucleotides line up with TRBD2. V dropped 0 bases and J dropped 5; count of bases not matched to a gene: 4. Germline V lookup: CDR1 ENHRY, CDR2 SYGVKD. This CDR3 is built from 15 residues. Here the CDR3 DNA reads TGTGCCATCAGTGAGTCTGAGCGGGGGATAGATACGCAGTATTTT. Translation: CAISESERGIDTQYF.

This clone was seen once. The CDR3 sequence is CASAFSGVPEAFF. The CDR3 DNA sequence: TGTGCCAGCGCCTTCTCGGGGGTCCCTGAAGCTTTCTTT. The rearrangement links TRBV28 to TRBJ1-1; D is perhaps TRBD1 (5 bases). V shed 8 bases and J shed 6 bases, with 16 bases lying between them. The CDR3 totals 13 residues. Germline CDR1 MDHEN, CDR2 SYDVKM.

The rearrangement links TRBV30 to TRBJ1-1, with D maybe TRBD1 (5 bases). Trimming stripped 3 bases from V and 11 bases from J, with 13 bases between. The CDR3 covers 11 residues. The germline V gene has CDR1 GTSNPN and CDR2 SVGIG (reference sequence). This CDR3 is CAWSAGNLAFF. CDR3 coding DNA: TGTGCCTGGAGCGCAGGGAATTTGGCTTTCTTT.

In nucleotides, the CDR3 is TGTGCCAGCAGCTTAGATCTTTCTGGGACCCAGTACTTC. Translated: CASSLDLSGTQYF. The genes are TRBV11-3 and TRBJ2-5; D remains unclear. V gave up 0 bases and J gave up 7 bases, with 9 bases separating them. The CDR3 runs 13 residues. CDR1 and CDR2 from the germline V gene are SGHNT and YENEEA. The variable domain in full, with the rest retrieved from reference TRBV11-3 and TRBJ2-5, is EAGVVQSPRYKIIEKKQPVAFWCNPISGHNTLYWYLQNLGQGPELLIRYENEEAVDDSQLPKDRFSAERLKGVDSTLKIQPAELGDSAVYLCASSLDLSGTQYFGPGTRLLVL.

The rearrangement uses TRBV5-1 and TRBJ1-1; D gene uncertain. The CDR3 spans 16 residues. CDR1 is SGHRS and CDR2 is YFSETQ in the germline V gene. Trimming removed 0 bases at V and 0 bases at J, with 12 bases between. CDR3 nucleotide sequence: TGCGCCAGCAGCTTGGTTGTCGCTAACTTGAACACTGAAGCTTTCTTT. Translating it yields CASSLVVANLNTEAFF.

CDR3: CASSLSLSGRGSYEQYF. The CDR3 coding sequence is TGTGCCAGCAGCTTAAGTCTCTCGGGCAGGGGCTCCTACGAGCAGTACTTC. The chain combines TRBV7-2 with TRBJ2-7, with D perhaps matching TRBD1 (6 bases). The V end lost 2 bases, the J end lost 0 bases, and 17 bases lay between the germline ends. Germline CDR1 reads SGHTA; CDR2 reads FQGNSA. CDR3 length equals 17 residues.

V gene TRBV7-2 combines with J gene TRBJ2-7; weak D call: TRBD2 (7 bases). The CDR3 runs to 15 residues. V dropped 1 base and J dropped 3 bases, with 13 bases sitting between them. Per germline, CDR1 SGHTA and CDR2 FQGNSA. The CDR3 DNA reads TGTGCCAGCAGCTTAGGGGACGGGGGGCTCTACGAGCAGTACTTC. This translates into CASSLGDGGLYEQYF.

The chain has TRBV11-3 and TRBJ2-3, with 10 bases identical to TRBD2. This CDR3 is 18 amino acids long. Trimming cost V 5 bases and J 6 bases; bases outside gene matches: 17. Looked up from germline, CDR1 is SGHNT and CDR2 is YENEEA. CDR3 coding DNA: TGTGCCAGCAGCCTCCGCGCATTTAGCGGGGGGCCCCCGGATACGCAGTATTTT. Encoded protein: CASSLRAFSGGPPDTQYF. Based on the CDR3 plus reference TRBV11-3 and TRBJ2-3, the full variable domain is EAGVVQSPRYKIIEKKQPVAFWCNPISGHNTLYWYLQNLGQGPELLIRYENEEAVDDSQLPKDRFSAERLKGVDSTLKIQPAELGDSAVYLCASSLRAFSGGPPDTQYFGPGTRLTVL.

The chain recombines TRBV7-2 with TRBJ2-1, with 10 bases fitting TRBD2. The CDR3 is made up of 16 amino acids. The germline V gene has CDR1 SGHTA and CDR2 FQGNSA. Trimming took 5 bases from V and 1 from J; bases not matched to a gene: 5. The CDR3 sequence is CASSAPSGGSYNEQFF. The CDR3 region has the DNA TGTGCCAGCAGCGCACCTAGCGGGGGTTCCTACAATGAGCAGTTCTTC.

This clone appeared once. The chain joins TRBV27 to TRBJ1-5; D is ambiguous. V was pared by 2 bases and J by 7 bases, with 9 bases between. Germline values: CDR1 MNHEY, CDR2 SMNVEV (reference sequence). CDR3 length equals 13 residues. The CDR3 DNA reads TGTGCCAGCAGTTTAACCTCTGTCCAGCCCCAGCATTTT. Residues: CASSLTSVQPQHF.

This clone was counted a single time. CDR3 DNA: TGTGCCAGCAGCTATGGACAGGGGGCGTCCGGAAACACCATATATTTT. Residues: CASSYGQGASGNTIYF. V is TRBV4-2 and J is TRBJ1-3, with TRBD1 matching 11 bases. The CDR3 runs to 16 residues. The V segment lost 5 bases and the J segment 4 bases; nucleotides outside the gene matches: 7. Germline loops: CDR1 LGHNA, CDR2 YNFKEQ.

The chain recombines TRBV29-1 with TRBJ2-1; TRBD2 aligns across 9 bases. The CDR3 length is 12 residues. CDR1 is SQVTM, CDR2 ANQGSEA, per germline. Trimming at V came to 6 bases and at J to 6 bases, leaving 3 bases not matched to a gene. The CDR3 sequence is CSVSTSGNEQFF. The CDR3 DNA is TGCAGCGTGTCGACTAGCGGCAATGAGCAGTTCTTC.

This clone occurred a few times. V and J are TRBV6-5 and TRBJ2-5; 8 nucleotides match TRBD2. This CDR3 contains 15 residues. CDR1 MNHEY and CDR2 SVGAGI come from the germline V gene. The V and J ends lost 0 bases and 3 bases, in that order; junction bases with no gene match: 3. The CDR3 DNA reads as TGTGCCAGCAGTTACTCGGGGCGGGGGGAAGAGACCCAGTACTTC. This gives the protein CASSYSGRGEETQYF.

The V and J genes are TRBV5-1 and TRBJ2-3; weak D call: TRBD2 (6 bases). V was pared by 4 bases and J by 4 bases, with 13 bases between. CDR1 and CDR2 from the germline V gene are SGHRS and YFSETQ. The CDR3 consists of 14 residues. In nucleotides, the CDR3 is TGCGCCAGCAGCCCCGGGGGTAGTTCAGATACGCAGTATTTT. Its translation is CASSPGGSSDTQYF.

The V and J genes are TRBV18 and TRBJ1-6, with D uncertain. Germline V gene sequence: CDR1 KGHSH, CDR2 LQKENI. CDR3 length: 13 residues. Trimming pared 4 bases from V and 7 bases from J, leaving 8 bases between. CDR3 in amino acids: CASSRGPNSPLHF. CDR3 coding DNA: TGTGCCAGCTCACGAGGTCCAAATTCACCCCTCCACTTT. Using reference TRBV18 and TRBJ1-6 for the parts outside the CDR3, the full variable domain is NAGVMQNPRHLVRRRGQEARLRCSPMKGHSHVYWYRQLPEEGLKFMVYLQKENIIDESGMPKERFSAEFPKEGPSILRIQQVVRGDSAAYFCASSRGPNSPLHFGNGTRLTVT.